Listed below are T cell receptor beta chains from one sample, sequenced in a study of CD8 T cells in ankylosing spondylitis. TCRdb reprocessed the 5' RACE reads via MiXCR and lists one record per CDR3 protein. The data show around 250,000 distinct CDR3 sequences, approximately 30% seen once. The sequenced sample was blood, either unsorted or a sorted T cell fraction (not recorded which). The source is a male donor with ankylosing spondylitis or in good health (not recorded which). Each CDR3 is given with its conserved first and last residue. A D gene is named only where the DNA matches it firmly. Part of the rows lack a size; the others show once, few, many or a class for expanded clones.

cdr3_length d_call clone_size j_call v_call cdr3_aa cdr3_nt
14 . . TRBJ2-4 TRBV5-1 CASSFAGTKNIQYF TGCGCCAGCAGCTTCGCCGGGACCAAAAACATTCAGTACTTC
14 TRBD2 . TRBJ2-5 TRBV29-1 CSVDRLAGPETQYF TGCAGCGTTGATCGGCTAGCGGGGCCCGAGACCCAGTACTTC
14 TRBD1 few TRBJ1-5 TRBV12-3/TRBV12-4 CASSLNRGRQPQHF TGTGCCAGCAGTCTAAACAGGGGTCGTCAGCCCCAGCATTTT
18 TRBD2 few TRBJ2-5 TRBV10-3 CAISDPGASGAGGETQYF TGTGCCATCAGTGATCCGGGGGCTAGCGGGGCCGGTGGAGAGACCCAGTACTTC
13 . . TRBJ2-5 TRBV5-5 CASSLDPQETQYF TGTGCCAGCAGCCTAGACCCCCAAGAGACCCAGTACTTC
17 . few TRBJ2-1 TRBV7-9 CASSLLGRRGTYNEQFF TGTGCCAGCAGCTTATTAGGCCGGAGGGGAACCTACAATGAGCAGTTCTTC
12 TRBD1 many TRBJ2-1 TRBV20-1 CSANGQVNEQFF TGCAGTGCTAACGGACAGGTCAATGAGCAGTTCTTC
16 . . TRBJ2-3 TRBV6-1 CARRAGTGGSTDTQYF TGTGCCAGGAGAGCGGGAACAGGGGGAAGCACAGATACGCAGTATTTT
19 . . TRBJ2-7 TRBV3-1 CASSQEGIGLRTTLYEQYF TGTGCCAGCAGCCAAGAAGGGATCGGGCTTAGGACTACCTTATACGAGCAGTACTTC
16 TRBD2 . TRBJ2-5 TRBV20-1 CSARDSLAGGGETQYF TGCAGTGCTAGAGATTCCCTAGCGGGGGGTGGAGAGACCCAGTACTTC
14 . few TRBJ2-3 TRBV18 CASSPLGGPDTQYF TGTGCCAGCTCACCACTGGGGGGGCCAGATACGCAGTATTTT
14 . few TRBJ2-4 TRBV20-1 CSAPWGGSGNIQYF TGCAGTGCCCCATGGGGTGGGTCGGGAAACATTCAGTACTTC
13 . many TRBJ1-2 TRBV12-3/TRBV12-4 CASSGKRGYGYTF TGTGCCAGCAGTGGGAAGCGGGGTTACGGCTACACCTTC
12 . . TRBJ1-2 TRBV2 CASSTKFAGYTF TGTGCCAGCAGTACTAAATTCGCTGGCTACACCTTC
15 . . TRBJ2-3 TRBV12-3/TRBV12-4 CASSLGGRSTDTQYF TGTGCCAGCAGTTTAGGCGGGCGTAGCACAGATACGCAGTATTTT
13 . . TRBJ1-2 TRBV7-3 CASSFDYNYGYTF TGTGCCAGCAGCTTTGACTATAACTATGGCTACACCTTC
11 . once TRBJ2-5 TRBV20-1 CSAHRGETQYF TGCAGTGCTCATAGGGGGGAGACCCAGTACTTC
16 . . TRBJ1-5 TRBV27 CASSPLAGLSNQPQHF TGTGCCAGCAGCCCCTTGGCGGGACTTAGCAATCAGCCCCAGCATTTT
15 . . TRBJ1-5 TRBV6-5 CASSSTTGLDQPQHF TGTGCCAGCAGTTCCACCACAGGGCTCGACCAGCCCCAGCATTTT
14 TRBD2 once TRBJ2-7 TRBV7-9 CASSFGLAGHEQYF TGTGCCAGCAGCTTTGGACTAGCGGGGCACGAGCAGTACTTC